This T cell receptor beta chain was observed in a study of T-cell memory formation after mild COVID-19. In germline, CDR1 is SGHNT, CDR2 YYREEE (reference sequence). CDR3 length: 12 residues. General study points: CD4/CD8 balance characterized clones contracting day 15 to 85, and CD4+ skew characterized later expanders.

On this clonotype: Antigen unknown. One end of the junction does not line up with germline, which may come from a read error.

TCRdb itself ran the 5' RACE reads through MiXCR, one entry per CDR3 protein. The sample shows about 81,000 distinct CDR3 sequences, roughly 23% of them seen only once. Input material: PBMCs or a T cell subset sorted from them (not recorded which). This clonotype was sampled from a man aged 18 to 29 who had mild COVID-19 (a few samples of this study predate the infection). Cell type and time point are not known. The V call is TRBV5-4, the J call TRBJ2-2; D is possibly TRBD1 (6 bases). The CDR3 coding sequence is TGTGCCAGCAGATTGGACAGCGGGGAGCTGTTTTTT. Translating it yields CASRLDSGELFF.